This TCR beta chain was recovered during a study of blood T cell repertoires in COVID-19. Background on the study: Sites in the United States, Italy and Spain provided acute and convalescent COVID-19 samples. From T cells, B-cell-depleted T cells, or PBMCs came the material, which was cDNA or gDNA.

The CDR3 sequence is 15 residues long. Trimming took 0 bases from V and 3 from J, leaving 9 bases between them. Germline values: CDR1 LGHNA, CDR2 YNFKEQ. Authors' processing steps: It was from reference gene primer amplification that nucleated cell counts were estimated. TCRdb's copy holds only in-frame clones and misses some; the assay was immunoSEQ multiplex PCR. D and trimming come from the DNA, and the V and J calls and clone size come from that table. The sample lists approximately 65,000 clones; 88% were seen once. This sequence was found in a human donor in a cohort sampled during active COVID-19. The chain joins TRBV4-2 to TRBJ1-3; D unresolved. Input material: peripheral blood. In DNA, the CDR3 is TGTGCCAGCAGCCAAGACGGAAACAGTGGAAACACCATATATTTT. Its translation: CASSQDGNSGNTIYF.